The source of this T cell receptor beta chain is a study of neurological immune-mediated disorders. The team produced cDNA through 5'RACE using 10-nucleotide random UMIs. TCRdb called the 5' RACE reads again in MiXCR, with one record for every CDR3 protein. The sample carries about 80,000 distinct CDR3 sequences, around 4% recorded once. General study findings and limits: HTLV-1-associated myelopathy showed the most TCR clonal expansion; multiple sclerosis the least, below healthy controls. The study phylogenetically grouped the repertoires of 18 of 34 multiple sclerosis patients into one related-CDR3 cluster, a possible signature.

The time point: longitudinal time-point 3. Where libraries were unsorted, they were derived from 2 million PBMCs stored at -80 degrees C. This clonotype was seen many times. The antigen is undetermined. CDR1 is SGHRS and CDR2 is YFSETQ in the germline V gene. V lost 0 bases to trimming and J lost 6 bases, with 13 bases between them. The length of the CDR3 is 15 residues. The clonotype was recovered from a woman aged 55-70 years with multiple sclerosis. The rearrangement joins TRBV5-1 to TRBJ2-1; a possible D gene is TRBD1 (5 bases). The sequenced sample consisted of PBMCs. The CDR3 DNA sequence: TGCGCCAGCAGCTTGGCCCATCAGGGTGGCAATGAGCAGTTCTTC. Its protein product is CASSLAHQGGNEQFF.